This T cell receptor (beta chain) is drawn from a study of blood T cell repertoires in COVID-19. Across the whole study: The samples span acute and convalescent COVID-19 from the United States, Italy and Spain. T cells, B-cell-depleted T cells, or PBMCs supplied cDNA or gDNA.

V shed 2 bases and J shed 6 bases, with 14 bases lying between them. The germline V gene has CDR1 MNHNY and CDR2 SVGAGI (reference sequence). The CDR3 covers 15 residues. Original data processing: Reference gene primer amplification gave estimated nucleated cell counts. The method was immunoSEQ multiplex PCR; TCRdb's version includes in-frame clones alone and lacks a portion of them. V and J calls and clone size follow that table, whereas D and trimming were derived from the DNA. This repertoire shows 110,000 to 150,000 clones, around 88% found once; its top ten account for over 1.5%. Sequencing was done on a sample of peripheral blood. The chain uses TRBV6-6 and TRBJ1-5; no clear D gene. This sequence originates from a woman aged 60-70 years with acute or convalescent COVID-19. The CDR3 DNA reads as TGTGCCAGCAGTTACATTGATCGGCGGGGTCAGCCCCAGCATTTT. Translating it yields CASSYIDRRGQPQHF.